This passage covers 28 T cell receptor beta chains from one sample sequenced in a study of blood T cells in healthy people across ages (dated by TCRdb to between 2014 and 2016). Preparation of the library involved 5' RACE. Data came from an Illumina HiSeq 2500. A second PCR of about 6 to 12 cycles was run with a J-beta primer mix and a sample-barcoded 5' primer. TCRdb itself trimmed the public reads at Q25 with fastp, ran MiXCR and retained productive beta chains. When rows share a CDR3 protein, they turn into one entry using the most common DNA and genes. Across this sample there are about 1.8 million distinct CDR3 sequences, with just under 50% seen only once. In total, the top ten clones hold 2.1% of the sample. The sample comprised blood. The origin of the receptors is a middle-aged woman in good health.

This clonotype was found a few times. The rearrangement joins TRBV24-1 to TRBJ2-1; D not certain. Germline CDR1 KGHDR, CDR2 SFDVKD. Trimming took 5 bases from V and 10 from J, leaving 11 bases between them. This CDR3 has 12 amino acids. This CDR3 reads CATSGTDREQFF. The DNA of the CDR3 is TGTGCCACCAGTGGTACAGATAGGGAGCAGTTCTTC.

On this clonotype itself: A read error may be the cause here, since a much bigger clone is one base away. This rearrangement joins TRBV7-2 to TRBJ2-1; 8 bases agree with TRBD1. There are 14 residues in the CDR3. In germline, CDR1 is SGHTA, CDR2 FQGNSA. Trimming took 6 bases from V and 6 from J; bases not matched to a gene: 7. This CDR3 reads CASSPDRACNEQFF. CDR3 coding DNA: TGTGCCAGCAGTCCGGACAGGGCCTGCAATGAGCAGTTCTTC.

This clonotype was picked up a small number of times. The V and J genes are TRBV20-1 and TRBJ2-5; 12 bases match TRBD2. There are 14 residues in the CDR3. Losses at the gene ends were 6 bases for V and 5 bases for J; bases not matched to a gene: 7. Germline CDR1 and CDR2: DFQATT and SNEGSKA (reference sequence). CDR3 sequence: CSASGLAGLETQYF. The CDR3 nucleotides read TGCAGTGCCAGCGGACTAGCGGGGTTGGAGACCCAGTACTTC.

In this sample, this clonotype turned up once. One end of the junction does not line up with germline, which may come from a read error. The chain combines TRBV7-7 with TRBJ2-3; 7 nucleotides line up with TRBD2. This CDR3 is built from 15 residues. In germline, CDR1 is SSHAT, CDR2 FNYEAQ (reference sequence). The CDR3 sequence: CASSLAGSYTDTQYF. CDR3 DNA sequence: TGTGCTAGCAGCTTAGCGGGCAGCTACACAGATACGCAGTATTTT.

The chain carries TRBV7-6 and TRBJ2-1, with D unresolved. Germline V gene sequence: CDR1 SGHVS, CDR2 FNYEAQ. Trimming took 3 bases from V and 0 from J, leaving 15 bases between them. This CDR3 spans 17 amino acids. The CDR3, as DNA: TGTGCCAGCAGCTTTAACGGGTTTCGCACCTCCTACAATGAGCAGTTCTTC. Amino acids: CASSFNGFRTSYNEQFF.

CDR3 nucleotide sequence: TGCGCCAGCAGCCAAGAATATAAGTACTCCTACGAGCAGTACTTC. Amino acids: CASSQEYKYSYEQYF. The V and J genes are TRBV4-1 and TRBJ2-7; D is unclear. Between the trimmed V and J ends, which lost 0 bases and 0 bases, there was a span of 9 bases. CDR1 and CDR2 (germline): MGHRA, YSYEKL. This CDR3 has 15 amino acids.

The rearrangement links TRBV28 to TRBJ2-7; the D gene is possibly TRBD2 (6 bases). The CDR3 loop spans 13 amino acids. V lost 7 bases and J lost 4, with 14 bases in between. Germline V gene data show CDR1 as MDHEN and CDR2 as SYDVKM. This CDR3 reads CASKTRGKYEQYF. The CDR3 DNA reads as TGTGCCAGCAAGACCCGGGGGAAATACGAGCAGTACTTC.

The chain recombines TRBV4-3 with TRBJ2-3, with 9 bases fitting TRBD2. The germline gives CDR1 LGHNA, CDR2 YSLEER. Trimming took 5 bases from V and 4 from J; bases not matched to a gene: 19. The CDR3 is 19 amino acids. The CDR3 loop reads CASSWGVSAGGFMADTQYF. The CDR3 coding sequence is TGCGCCAGCAGCTGGGGGGTATCCGCGGGGGGGTTCATGGCAGATACGCAGTATTTT.

This chain connects TRBV7-3 to TRBJ2-3; D is possibly TRBD2 (5 bases). The V gene's germline CDR1 is SGHTA and CDR2 FQGTGA. The length of the CDR3 is 15 residues. V was shortened by 1 base and J by 4 bases, with 12 bases between the two germline ends. The CDR3 DNA is TGTGCCAGCAGCTTAAATAACGGGATTTCAGATACGCAGTATTTT. Its protein product is CASSLNNGISDTQYF.

This clonotype was seen a handful of times. The V call is TRBV6-2 or TRBV6-3, the J call TRBJ2-7, with TRBD2 matching 10 bases. CDR1 and CDR2 from the germline V gene are MNHEY and SVGEGT. CDR3 length: 15 residues. Germline trimming cut 4 bases from V and 0 bases from J; bases unmatched to any gene: 3. DNA for the CDR3: TGTGCCAGCAGTTCACTAGCGGGGAGCTCCTACGAGCAGTACTTC. This sequence encodes CASSSLAGSSYEQYF.

The chain carries TRBV5-1 and TRBJ2-1; no reliable D call. The CDR3 totals 15 residues. The V gene lost 4 bases and the J gene lost 1 base, with 12 bases spanning the gap. Germline values: CDR1 SGHRS, CDR2 YFSETQ. The CDR3 region has the DNA TGCGCCAGCAGCGAAGGACCGGCGTCCTACAATGAGCAGTTCTTC. Its protein is CASSEGPASYNEQFF. Looking up the rest from reference TRBV5-1 and TRBJ2-1 gives the full variable domain: KAGVTQTPRYLIKTRGQQVTLSCSPISGHRSVSWYQQTPGQGLQFLFEYFSETQRNKGNFPGRFSGRQFSNSRSEMNVSTLELGDSALYLCASSEGPASYNEQFFGPGTRLTVL.

The V and J genes are TRBV28 and TRBJ2-7; D may correspond to TRBD1 or TRBD2 (5 bases each). The CDR3 covers 14 residues. V lost 2 bases and J 3 bases, leaving 11 bases between the germline ends. CDR1 and CDR2 from the germline V gene are MDHEN and SYDVKM. The CDR3 DNA is TGTGCCAGCAGTTTAATGAGGGGCAGCTACGAGCAGTACTTC. Its protein is CASSLMRGSYEQYF.

This clonotype turned up a few times. The chain employs TRBV24-1 and TRBJ2-5; tentatively, D is TRBD1 or TRBD2 (7 bases each). The germline CDR1 and CDR2 sequences are KGHDR and SFDVKD. Deletions cut 3 bases from V and 1 base from J, with 20 bases between. CDR3 length equals 18 residues. The CDR3 loop reads CATSDPSSQGGAQETQYF. The CDR3 bases are TGTGCCACCAGTGATCCCTCCAGCCAGGGGGGGGCCCAAGAGACCCAGTACTTC.

The chain employs TRBV2 and TRBJ2-7, with D perhaps given as TRBD1 or TRBD2 (5 bases each). Per the germline V gene, CDR1 is SNHLY and CDR2 is FYNNEI. The germline V and J ends were trimmed by 10 bases and 3 bases, with 10 bases remaining between them. CDR3 size: 11 residues. The CDR3, as DNA: TGTGCCACGAGGGGTTTCTACGAGCAGTACTTC. Its translation is CATRGFYEQYF. The whole variable domain, remainder taken from reference TRBV2 and TRBJ2-7, is EPEVTQTPSHQVTQMGQEVILRCVPISNHLYFYWYRQILGQKVEFLVSFYNNEISEKSEIFDDQFSVERPDGSNFTLKIRSTKLEDSAMYFCATRGFYEQYFGPGTRLTVT.

This clonotype has a handful of counts. The chain recombines TRBV28 with TRBJ2-7; the D is unclear. V dropped 6 bases and J dropped 0 bases, with 12 bases sitting between them. Germline CDR1 is MDHEN and CDR2 is SYDVKM. CDR3 length equals 14 residues. The CDR3 region has the DNA TGTGCCAGCAGCCTCCGGAGCACCTCCTACGAGCAGTACTTC. Protein product: CASSLRSTSYEQYF.

Worth noting for this clonotype: This could be a read error, since a much larger clone is one nucleotide away. The genes are TRBV20-1 and TRBJ2-5; the match to TRBD2 covers 8 bases. V trimming: 3 bases; J trimming: 11 bases; junction bases outside the gene matches: 14. Looked up from germline, CDR1 is DFQATT and CDR2 is SNEGSKA (reference sequence). The CDR3 totals 14 residues. The CDR3 reads CSASLSGVQNEQYF. In DNA form, the CDR3 reads TGCAGTGCTAGCCTTAGCGGGGTACAGAATGAGCAGTACTTC.

V usage is TRBV21-1 and J usage is TRBJ1-1; the listed D gene, TRBD1, was not tested against the DNA. TRBV21-1 is a pseudogene segment. The CDR3 length is 17 residues. For the CDR3, the DNA is TGTGCCAGCAGCCCTCCGGCCCAGACAGGGGAAGGCACTGAAGCTTTCTTT. Residues: CASSPPAQTGEGTEAFF.

The chain recombines TRBV18 with TRBJ1-6; tentative D call: TRBD1 (6 bases). The V and J ends lost 7 bases and 6 bases respectively, with 10 bases between them. The CDR3 spans 13 residues. Germline CDR1 is KGHSH and CDR2 is LQKENI. CDR3 in amino acids: CASLTGSNSPLHF. The CDR3 region has the DNA TGTGCCAGCTTAACAGGGAGTAATTCACCCCTCCACTTT.

This clonotype was detected a few times. The rearrangement links TRBV12-3 or TRBV12-4 to TRBJ2-3; D is possibly TRBD2 (7 bases). The CDR3 totals 13 residues. V lost 6 bases to trimming and J lost 4 bases, with 11 bases between them. The CDR3 is CASSKGGPDTQYF. The CDR3 region has the DNA TGTGCCAGCAGCAAGGGGGGGCCAGATACGCAGTATTTT.

V gene TRBV7-6 combines with J gene TRBJ2-1; 12 bases line up with TRBD2. After removal of 5 bases from V and 4 bases from J, the junction contained 18 bases not matched to a gene. The CDR3 has 20 amino acids. Germline CDR1 and CDR2: SGHVS and FNYEAQ. CDR3 protein: CASSPGGGQGLAGLYNEQFF. The CDR3 DNA follows: TGTGCCAGCAGCCCGGGAGGGGGGCAGGGACTAGCGGGTCTATACAATGAGCAGTTCTTC.

CDR3 coding DNA: TGCGCCAGCAGCCAAGATGCCTTAGCGGGGGGGCGAGATACGCAGTATTTT. Its translation is CASSQDALAGGRDTQYF. The chain carries TRBV4-3 and TRBJ2-3; TRBD2 matches at 11 bases. The CDR3 runs 17 residues. V shed 0 bases, J shed 5 bases, and the junction held 7 bases outside the gene matches. CDR1 is LGHNA and CDR2 is YSLEER in the germline V gene.

Ten or more counts support this clonotype. The gene calls are TRBV20-1 and TRBJ2-7; 12 bases fit TRBD2. The CDR3 totals 15 residues. The germline CDR1 and CDR2 sequences are DFQATT and SNEGSKA (reference sequence). V was clipped by 3 bases and J by 3 bases; unmatched bases: 6. The CDR3 DNA is TGCAGTGCTAGGGATCGGACTAGCGGGATCTACGAGCAGTACTTC. Protein sequence: CSARDRTSGIYEQYF.

The table lists this clonotype with a count of one. This rearrangement joins TRBV20-1 to TRBJ2-3; perhaps D is TRBD1 or TRBD2 (5 bases each). Germline V lookup: CDR1 DFQATT, CDR2 SNEGSKA (reference sequence). CDR3 length: 16 amino acids. V was clipped by 5 bases and J by 1 base, with 19 bases between them. DNA for the CDR3: TGCAGTGCTTCCTTTCCGGGACGAAAAGGCACAGATACGCAGTATTTT. It yields the protein CSASFPGRKGTDTQYF.

The chain is built from TRBV18 and TRBJ2-7; D uncertain. The assigned J gene may be wrong: the sequence end matches TRBJ2-5 better. Germline values: CDR1 KGHSH, CDR2 LQKENI. The CDR3 runs 13 residues. The CDR3 sequence is CASSSTAAETQYF. The DNA of the CDR3 is TGTGCCAGCTCATCCACCGCGGCGGAGACCCAGTACTTC.

This clonotype was observed a few times. V and J are TRBV20-1 and TRBJ2-3; D not certain. V was clipped by 3 bases and J by 4 bases, with 5 bases between them. CDR3 size: 11 residues. Germline V gene sequence: CDR1 DFQATT, CDR2 SNEGSKA (reference sequence). In DNA form, the CDR3 reads TGCAGTGCTAGCGACCCAGATACGCAGTATTTT. The encoded protein is CSASDPDTQYF.

The chain has TRBV11-2 and TRBJ2-4, with D tentatively TRBD1 (6 bases). Trimming left V 4 bases short and J 2 bases short, with 15 bases between. The CDR3 spans 16 residues. Germline V gene lookup returns CDR1 SGHAT and CDR2 FQNNGV. The CDR3 here is CASSSRQATTKNIQYF. For the CDR3, the DNA is TGTGCCAGCAGCTCTAGACAGGCGACGACCAAAAACATTCAGTACTTC.

This sequence joins TRBV20-1 and TRBJ2-1, with D perhaps matching TRBD2 (5 bases). The CDR3 is 16 residues long. Trimming removed 0 bases at V and 6 bases at J, with 18 bases between. Per the germline V gene, CDR1 is DFQATT and CDR2 is SNEGSKA (reference sequence). CDR3 region: CSARERPGYGINEQFF. The CDR3 nucleotides read TGCAGTGCTAGAGAGAGGCCGGGATATGGGATCAATGAGCAGTTCTTC.

As DNA, the CDR3 is TGTGCCATCACCATTACAGAGAACACTGAAGCTTTCTTT. It translates to CAITITENTEAFF. The chain has TRBV10-3 and TRBJ1-1; no clear D. The CDR3 is 13 residues long. Germline V gene sequence: CDR1 ENHRY, CDR2 SYGVKD. The V gene lost 7 bases and the J gene lost 1 base, with 10 bases spanning the gap.